Listed below are T cell receptor beta chains from one sample, sequenced in a study of blood T cell repertoires in COVID-19. The data were produced by immunoSEQ multiplex PCR, yet TCRdb's version contains in-frame clones alone and is incomplete. The table lists around 170,000 clones, about 74% of them singletons. Sequenced: peripheral blood. The receptors stem from a woman of 80 years or more with acute or convalescent COVID-19. CDR3s include the opening cysteine and the closing phenylalanine or tryptophan. Each record gives: clone size, J gene, V gene, CDR3 protein. Not every row has a clone size; where given, it reads once, few, many or a size class.

>NA|TRBJ2-7|TRBV3-1/TRBV3-2
CASNLAGASYEQYF
>NA|TRBJ2-1|TRBV18
CASSPRRELGYNEQFF
>NA|TRBJ2-3|TRBV24-1
CATSETGGATDTQYF
>once|TRBJ2-3|TRBV4-3
CASSQDYGAGGSTDTQYF
>NA|TRBJ1-1|TRBV5-1
CASSQQLNTEAFF
>NA|TRBJ1-5|TRBV27
CASSLTPGQGGSNQPQHF
>NA|TRBJ2-5|TRBV27
CASSSSGGTETQYF
>NA|TRBJ2-2|TRBV7-2
CASSQTGNTGELFF
>NA|TRBJ2-7|TRBV27
CASSSHGTASYEQYF
>NA|TRBJ2-2|TRBV5-1
CASSRPETVGELFF
>NA|TRBJ2-6|TRBV28
CASQDTGANVLTF
>NA|TRBJ1-6|TRBV27
CASAGQANSPLHF
>once|TRBJ2-3|TRBV11-2
CASSLGYRTDTQYF
>NA|TRBJ2-1|TRBV19
CASRKGLADLHVEQFF
>NA|TRBJ2-7|TRBV28
CASRWNREIDEQYF
>NA|TRBJ2-6|TRBV28
CASSSQGSGANVLTF
>NA|TRBJ1-1|TRBV5-6
CASSSLFRTGGPEAFF
>NA|TRBJ2-5|TRBV4-1
CASSLLQGETQYF
>NA|TRBJ2-1|TRBV28
CASSLTGGGDEQFF
>NA|TRBJ2-3|TRBV5-1
CASSLFGREVTDTQYF
>few|TRBJ1-5|TRBV2
CASSPTGGFQPQHF
>once|TRBJ2-1|TRBV28
CASSLTGTDEQFF
>NA|TRBJ2-4|TRBV18
CASSSWTSGILAKNIQYF
>NA|TRBJ2-1|TRBV7-2
CASSLEAGGIDEQFF
>NA|TRBJ1-5|TRBV24-1
CATSDSRDRGGQPQHF